This TCR beta chain is drawn from a study of beta chain features in type 1 diabetes. Germline V lookup: CDR1 LNHNV, CDR2 YYDKDF (reference sequence). V lost 0 bases and J 5 bases, leaving 13 bases between the germline ends. The CDR3 runs 15 residues. Whole-study results and caveats: Patients' naive, central memory and Treg TCRB repertoires seemed closer to one another than those of healthy donors. All four CD4+ subsets from Type 1 diabetes patients carried moderately but significantly shorter TCRB CDR3s. Sequencing of cDNA might inflate the share of cells that strongly express TCR.

On this clone: Its antigen is unknown.

Expressed TCRB transcripts were sequenced because the entire RNA isolate underwent reverse transcription. Each sample of naive, central memory or regulatory T cells had, on average, around 3.5 million reads. Sequencing used immunoSEQ multiplex PCR; TCRdb keeps in-frame clones, though not all of them. Of 150,000 to 200,000 clones in the sample, roughly 63% were seen once. A CD45RO/CCR7/CD25/CD127/CD95/CD27 panel sorted naive, central memory, regulatory and stem cell-like memory CD4+ cells. This chain links TRBV15 with TRBJ2-5; D is undetermined. The receptor was isolated from a man aged 25 to 40 with type 1 diabetes. The sample was naive CD4+ T cells from blood. This CDR3 is CATSREGALRETQYF. The CDR3 DNA sequence: TGTGCCACCAGCAGAGAAGGTGCTCTCAGGGAGACCCAGTACTTC. The full variable domain, in which reference TRBV15 and TRBJ2-5 provide the parts outside the CDR3, is DAMVIQNPRYQVTQFGKPVTLSCSQTLNHNVMYWYQQKSSQAPKLLFHYYDKDFNNEADTPDNFQSRRPNTSFCFLDIRSPGLGDTAMYLCATSREGALRETQYFGPGTRLLVL.